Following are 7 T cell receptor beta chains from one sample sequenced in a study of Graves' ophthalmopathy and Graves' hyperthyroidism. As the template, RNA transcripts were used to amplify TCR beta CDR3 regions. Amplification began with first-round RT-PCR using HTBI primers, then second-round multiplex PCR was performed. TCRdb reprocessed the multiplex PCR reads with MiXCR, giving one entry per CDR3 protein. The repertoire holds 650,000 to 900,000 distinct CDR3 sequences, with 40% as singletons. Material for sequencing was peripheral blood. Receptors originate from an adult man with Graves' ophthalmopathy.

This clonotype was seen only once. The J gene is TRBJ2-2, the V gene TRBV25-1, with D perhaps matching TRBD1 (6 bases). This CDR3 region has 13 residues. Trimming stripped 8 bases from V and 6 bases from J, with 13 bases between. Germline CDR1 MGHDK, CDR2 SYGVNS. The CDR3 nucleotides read TGTGCCAGCCGGAGAGGGGGTTCCGGGGAGCTGTTTTTT. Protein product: CASRRGGSGELFF. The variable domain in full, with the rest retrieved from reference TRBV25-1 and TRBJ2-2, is EADIYQTPRYLVIGTGKKITLECSQTMGHDKMYWYQQDPGMELHLIHYSYGVNSTEKGDLSSESTVSRIRTEHFPLTLESARPSHTSQYLCASRRGGSGELFFGEGSRLTVL.

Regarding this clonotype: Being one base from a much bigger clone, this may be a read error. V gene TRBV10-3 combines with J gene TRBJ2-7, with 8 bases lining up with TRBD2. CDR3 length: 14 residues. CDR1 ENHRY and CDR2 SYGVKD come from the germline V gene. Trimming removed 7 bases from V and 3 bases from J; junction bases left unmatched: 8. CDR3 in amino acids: CAINDPAGDYEQYF. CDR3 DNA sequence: TGTGCCATCAATGACCCAGCGGGGGACTACGAGCAGTACTTC.

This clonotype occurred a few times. This CDR3 reads CASSFISGLNNSPLHF. CDR3 nucleotide sequence: TGTGCCAGCAGCTTTATCTCAGGACTAAATAATTCACCCCTCCACTTT. The chain employs TRBV7-9 and TRBJ1-6; D gene ambiguous. The CDR3 has 16 amino acids. CDR1 is SEHNR and CDR2 is FQNEAQ in the germline V gene (reference sequence). V lost 3 bases to trimming and J lost 5 bases, with 14 bases between them.

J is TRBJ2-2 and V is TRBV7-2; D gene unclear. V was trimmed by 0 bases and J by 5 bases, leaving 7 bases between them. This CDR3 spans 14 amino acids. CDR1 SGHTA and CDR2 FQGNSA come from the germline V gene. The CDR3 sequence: CASSLAVLTGELFF. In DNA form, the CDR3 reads TGTGCCAGCAGCTTAGCGGTGCTTACCGGGGAGCTGTTTTTT. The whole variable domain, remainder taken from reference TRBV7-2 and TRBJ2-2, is GAGVSQSPSNKVTEKGKDVELRCDPISGHTALYWYRQSLGQGLEFLIYFQGNSAPDKSGLPSDRFSAERTGGSVSTLTIQRTQQEDSAVYLCASSLAVLTGELFFGEGSRLTVL.

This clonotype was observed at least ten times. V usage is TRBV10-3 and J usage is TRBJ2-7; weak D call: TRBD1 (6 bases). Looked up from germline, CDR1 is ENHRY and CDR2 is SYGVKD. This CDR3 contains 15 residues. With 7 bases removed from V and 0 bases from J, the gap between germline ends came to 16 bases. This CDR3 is CAIKSGEANSYEQYF. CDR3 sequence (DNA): TGTGCCATCAAATCAGGGGAAGCGAACTCCTACGAGCAGTACTTC.

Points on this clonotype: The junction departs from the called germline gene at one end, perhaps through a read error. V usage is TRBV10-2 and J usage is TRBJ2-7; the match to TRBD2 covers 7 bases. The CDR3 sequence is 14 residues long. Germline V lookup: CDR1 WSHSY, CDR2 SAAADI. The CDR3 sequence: CASSQGTTTYEQYF. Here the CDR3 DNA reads TGTGCCAGCAGCCAAGGGACTACTACCTACGAGCAGTACTTC.

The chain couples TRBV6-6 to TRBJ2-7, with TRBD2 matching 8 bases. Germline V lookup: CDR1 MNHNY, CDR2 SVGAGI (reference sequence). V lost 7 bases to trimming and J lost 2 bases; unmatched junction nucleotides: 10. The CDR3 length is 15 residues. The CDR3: CASTPSGGAAYEQYF. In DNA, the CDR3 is TGTGCCAGCACCCCGTCGGGAGGGGCCGCCTACGAGCAGTACTTC.